The clone carrying this T cell receptor (beta chain) was seen once. Its antigen is not known. The CDR3 totals 14 residues. Germline assignment: CDR1 MNHNS and CDR2 SASEGT. Trimming left V 6 bases short and J 1 base short, with 12 bases between. This sample is drawn from a study of immune evolution from preneoplasia to lung adenocarcinoma. Some clones are missing from TCRdb's copy, which holds only in-frame ones; the method was immunoSEQ multiplex PCR. The sample includes some 2,200 clones, around 80% of them seen just once. Study observations and caveats: Later-stage lesions appeared to have more T cells, more diversity, less clonality. From normal lung to invasive adenocarcinoma, top clone frequencies appeared to decrease.

Patient tissue came from resections in Japan or China, 2014–2017. Two lung cancer pathologists independently confirmed each histologic diagnosis. What was sequenced was FFPE normal lung tissue adjacent to the tumor. This rearrangement joins TRBV6-1 to TRBJ2-5; D perhaps matches TRBD2 (6 bases). The clonotype was recovered from a person between 55 and 70 years old with lung adenocarcinoma. In DNA form, the CDR3 reads TGTGCCAGCAGGCGGGACTCCACCCAAGAGACCCAGTACTTC. Residues: CASRRDSTQETQYF.